This T cell receptor beta chain was sequenced for a study of beta chain features in type 1 diabetes. Sorted CD4+ subsets: naive, central memory, regulatory, stem cell-like memory (CD45RO/CCR7/CD25/CD127/CD95/CD27 panel). Germline CDR1 and CDR2: KGHSH and LQKENI. Trimming left V 6 bases short and J 4 bases short, with 10 bases between. This CDR3 region has 12 residues. Reverse transcribing all isolated RNA meant expressed TCRB transcripts were sequenced. The data were produced by immunoSEQ multiplex PCR, yet TCRdb's version contains in-frame clones alone and is incomplete. The sample includes 300,000 to 400,000 clones, approximately 11% seen only once; the top ten take roughly 0.016%.

The receptor's source is a woman aged 30 to 39 in good health. The rearrangement links TRBV18 to TRBJ2-7, with D perhaps TRBD1 (6 bases). Material for sequencing was naive CD4+ T cells from blood. This CDR3 is CASSYDRYEQYF. Here the CDR3 DNA reads TGTGCCAGCTCTTACGACAGGTACGAGCAGTACTTC.